The source of this TCR beta chain is a study of cytomegalovirus exposure and HLA in healthy donors. Vbeta (60) and Jbeta (13) primers were used in the PCR. TCRdb keeps only in-frame clones here, not all; method: immunoSEQ multiplex PCR. The sample shows 120,000 or so clones, 60% to 85% of them seen only once. The CDR3 totals 17 residues. J was trimmed by 4 bases and V by 4 bases; bases with no gene match: 10. In germline, CDR1 is LGHNA, CDR2 YSLEER. The clonotype was recovered from a young man in good health and CMV-seronegative. Sequencing was performed on PBMCs. The rearrangement links TRBV4-3 to TRBJ2-7; TRBD2 aligns across 13 bases. The CDR3 bases are TGCGCCAGCAGCCCGTCCCTAGGGACTAGCGGGGTGTACGAGCAGTACTTC. This sequence encodes CASSPSLGTSGVYEQYF.